Shown below are 27 T cell receptor beta chains from a single sample sequenced in a study of a mutant IDH1 vaccine in newly diagnosed glioma (dated by TCRdb to the early 2020s). The library was obtained by the immunoSEQ multiplex PCR assay. Imported from immuneACCESS, the table was reduced by TCRdb to in-frame sequences with V and J called. These copies leave out some clones; in studies compared against another copy, an unresolved V gene accounts for under half, and the cause of the remainder is not known. In this sample the table shows around 80,000 clones, approximately 89% of which occur a single time. Together, the top ten hold over 0.6% of the sample. Sample time point, as interpreted from the label and publication: week 23, last vaccination. Each vaccine dose, consisting of 300 ug of a 20-mer mutant IDH1 peptide in Montanide, was administered subcutaneously with topical imiquimod. Their target antigens are unknown.

The sequencing used PBMCs, collected from a glioma patient whose treatment included an IDH1 peptide vaccine. The receptors were sampled from a woman aged 45-60 years with glioma.

In its sample, this clone was seen once. V usage is TRBV19 and J usage is TRBJ2-7, with D possibly matching TRBD2 (5 bases). CDR1 is LNHDA, CDR2 SQIVND, per germline (reference sequence). The CDR3 sequence is 14 residues long. Trimming took 6 bases from V and 0 from J, leaving 12 bases between them. CDR3: CASRERRSSYEQYF. CDR3 DNA: TGTGCCAGTAGGGAGCGGAGGAGCTCCTACGAGCAGTACTTC.

The chain combines TRBV2 with TRBJ2-1; 11 positions match TRBD2. Germline CDR1 is SNHLY and CDR2 is FYNNEI. J was trimmed by 5 bases and V by 8 bases; bases with no gene match: 23. The CDR3 has 20 residues. CDR3 nucleotide sequence: TGTGCCAGCCCCACTACTAGCGGGAGAGCGTCCAGGTGGGGCCACAATGAGCAGTTCTTC. As protein: CASPTTSGRASRWGHNEQFF.

The chain couples TRBV27 to TRBJ2-3; D is unresolved. The CDR3 has 16 amino acids. Germline values: CDR1 MNHEY, CDR2 SMNVEV (reference sequence). Trimming removed 5 bases from V and 5 bases from J, with 20 bases in between. The CDR3 sequence: CASSPRRLRSGDTQYF. In nucleotides, the CDR3 is TGTGCCAGCAGTCCCCGAAGGCTGAGGTCGGGAGATACGCAGTATTTT.

This sequence joins TRBV2 and TRBJ1-2; no clear D gene. V lost 6 bases to trimming and J lost 3 bases, with 8 bases between them. Germline V lookup: CDR1 SNHLY, CDR2 FYNNEI. CDR3 size: 12 residues. This CDR3 reads CASRGSYYGYTF. DNA of the CDR3: TGTGCCAGCAGGGGGTCCTACTATGGCTACACCTTC.

This chain joins TRBV6-4 and TRBJ2-1; 8 bases line up with TRBD2. CDR3 size: 15 residues. Germline lookup yields CDR1 MRHNA and CDR2 SNTAGT. Trimming took 4 bases from V and 2 from J; bases not matched to a gene: 4. The CDR3 DNA is TGTGCCAGCAGTGCTGATAGCGGGGCCTACAATGAGCAGTTCTTC. Protein sequence: CASSADSGAYNEQFF.

The rearrangement links TRBV25-1 to TRBJ2-7; tentative D call: TRBD2 (6 bases). V was pared by 3 bases and J by 0 bases, with 15 bases between. CDR3 size: 16 residues. Looked up from germline, CDR1 is MGHDK and CDR2 is SYGVNS. CDR3 residues: CASSDNSGITSYEQYF. CDR3 DNA sequence: TGTGCCAGCAGTGACAATAGCGGCATAACCTCCTACGAGCAGTACTTC.

This clone was observed a few times. The chain combines TRBV5-5 with TRBJ1-5, with 7 bases matching TRBD1. CDR3 size: 14 residues. The J segment lost 6 bases and the V segment lost 3 bases, leaving 6 bases of the junction unmatched. Germline CDR1 and CDR2: SGHKS and YYEKEE (reference sequence). CDR3 protein: CASSSGQTTQPQHF. CDR3 nucleotides: TGTGCCAGCAGCTCGGGACAGACGACTCAGCCCCAGCATTTT.

The CDR3: CASSVDPGRGELFF. The DNA for the CDR3 is TGTGCCAGCAGCGTAGACCCAGGGCGCGGGGAGCTGTTTTTT. The chain employs TRBV9 and TRBJ2-2; tentative D call: TRBD1 (5 bases). There are 14 residues in the CDR3. CDR1 is SGDLS and CDR2 is YYNGEE in the germline V gene. V gave up 0 bases and J gave up 7 bases, with 10 bases separating them.

The genes are TRBV15 and TRBJ2-3, with TRBD2 matching 8 bases. CDR1 LNHNV and CDR2 YYDKDF come from the germline V gene (reference sequence). CDR3 length: 14 amino acids. V lost 8 bases, J lost 3 bases, and 7 bases stayed unmatched. DNA of the CDR3: TGTGCCACCGAAGCGGGGGTTGAGACAGATACGCAGTATTTT. Translated, it gives CATEAGVETDTQYF.

The chain uses TRBV10-1 and TRBJ1-5, with no clear D. The germline CDR1 and CDR2 sequences are WNHNN and SYGVQD (reference sequence). This CDR3 has 11 residues. With 10 bases removed from V and 6 bases from J, the gap between germline ends came to 10 bases. Here the CDR3 reads CATDDCQPQHF. In DNA, the CDR3 is TGCGCCACCGATGATTGTCAGCCCCAGCATTTT.

The chain has TRBV5-4 and TRBJ1-4, with 10 bases that match TRBD1. Germline-derived CDR1 and CDR2 are SGHNT and YYREEE (reference sequence). The CDR3 length is 15 residues. The junction had 5 bases not matched to a gene; V was cut back by 4 bases and J by 5 bases. The CDR3 here is CASSGPGQGNEKLFF. Written as DNA, the CDR3 is TGTGCCAGCAGCGGTCCGGGACAGGGGAATGAAAAACTGTTTTTT.

The table lists this clone with a count of one. The genes are TRBV28 and TRBJ2-1, with D possibly being TRBD2 (6 bases). This CDR3 region has 16 residues. The germline V and J ends were trimmed by 2 bases and 10 bases, with 21 bases remaining between them. In germline, CDR1 is MDHEN, CDR2 SYDVKM. CDR3 nucleotide sequence: TGTGCCAGCAGTTTACCGGGACTCCCCCCAATAATAGAGCAGTTCTTC. It specifies CASSLPGLPPIIEQFF.

This chain uses TRBV6-5 with TRBJ1-5, with 9 bases that match TRBD1. The germline V gene encodes CDR1 MNHEY and CDR2 SVGAGI. The CDR3 spans 14 residues. The trim removed 5 bases at V and 5 bases at J, leaving 4 bases unmatched. The CDR3 is CASSRRDRDQPQHF. The CDR3 region has the DNA TGTGCCAGCAGTCGCCGGGACAGGGATCAGCCCCAGCATTTT.

This clone was detected once. This sequence joins TRBV5-6 and TRBJ2-7; 7 bases are shared with TRBD2. The J segment lost 3 bases and the V segment lost 3 bases, leaving 9 bases of the junction unmatched. The CDR3 has 15 amino acids. Germline-derived CDR1 and CDR2 are SGHDT and YYEEEE. The CDR3 region is CASSSVLAVLYEQYF. In DNA form, the CDR3 reads TGTGCCAGCAGCTCCGTCCTAGCGGTCCTCTACGAGCAGTACTTC.

This chain connects TRBV11-2 to TRBJ1-5; the D gene is possibly TRBD1 (5 bases). V lost 0 bases and J lost 5, with 8 bases in between. CDR1 is SGHAT, CDR2 FQNNGV, per germline. This CDR3 is built from 14 residues. CDR3 sequence: CASSLDGGYQPQHF. In nucleotides, the CDR3 is TGTGCCAGCAGCTTAGATGGGGGATATCAGCCCCAGCATTTT.

This chain joins TRBV30 and TRBJ2-1, with 14 bases that match TRBD2. V was pared by 8 bases and J by 0 bases, with 6 bases of the junction left unmatched. The length of the CDR3 is 16 residues. Germline loops: CDR1 GTSNPN, CDR2 SVGIG (reference sequence). CDR3 DNA: TGTGCCGGACAGGGACTAGCGGGAGTCTCCTACAATGAGCAGTTCTTC. Protein: CAGQGLAGVSYNEQFF.

This chain uses TRBV5-8 with TRBJ2-3; TRBD1 agrees at 9 bases. The V gene end was trimmed by 3 bases and the J gene end by 4 bases; junction bases not matched to a gene: 6. Germline V lookup: CDR1 SGHTS, CDR2 YDEGEE. The CDR3 covers 15 residues. DNA of the CDR3: TGTGCCAGCAGCTCCCAGACAGGGGGGGCAGATACGCAGTATTTT. This gives the protein CASSSQTGGADTQYF.

This clone has just a few counts. The rearrangement joins TRBV5-1 to TRBJ2-7; D call uncertain. There are 15 residues in the CDR3. V was clipped by 0 bases and J by 3 bases, with 13 bases between them. The germline CDR1 and CDR2 sequences are SGHRS and YFSETQ. In nucleotides, the CDR3 is TGCGCCAGCAGCTTGGGAGGTGGCAAATACTACGAGCAGTACTTC. This sequence encodes CASSLGGGKYYEQYF.

The CDR3 protein is CARNTIYF. Here the CDR3 DNA reads TGCGCCAGAAACACCATATATTTT. V and J are TRBV5-1 and TRBJ1-3; D remains ambiguous. The CDR3 sequence is 8 residues long. Germline V gene sequence: CDR1 SGHRS, CDR2 YFSETQ. V was trimmed by 8 bases and J by 6 bases, leaving 0 bases between them.

This clone was seen a few times. V is TRBV5-1 and J is TRBJ1-1; no definite D call. V gave up 4 bases and J gave up 0 bases, with 10 bases separating them. The CDR3 length is 14 residues. In germline, CDR1 is SGHRS, CDR2 YFSETQ. CDR3 in amino acids: CASSPLGMNTEAFF. In nucleotides, the CDR3 is TGCGCCAGCAGCCCGCTTGGGATGAACACTGAAGCTTTCTTT.

V gene TRBV6-1 combines with J gene TRBJ2-7, with TRBD1 as a possible D gene (5 bases). V lost 7 bases, J lost 3 bases, and 10 bases lay in between. Germline loops: CDR1 MNHNS, CDR2 SASEGT. The CDR3 spans 12 residues. The CDR3 protein is CASKQADYEQYF. The CDR3 coding sequence is TGTGCCAGCAAACAGGCCGACTACGAGCAGTACTTC.

The chain is built from TRBV6-5 and TRBJ2-2; D not resolved. Between the trimmed V and J ends, which lost 3 bases and 2 bases, there was a span of 4 bases. The CDR3 has 13 residues. CDR1 MNHEY and CDR2 SVGAGI come from the germline V gene. CDR3: CASSYINTGELFF. Written as DNA, the CDR3 is TGTGCCAGCAGTTATATAAACACCGGGGAGCTGTTTTTT.

This rearrangement joins TRBV5-1 to TRBJ1-2; D unclear. The CDR3 extends over 14 amino acids. The V and J ends lost 0 bases and 8 bases respectively, with 14 bases between them. Per germline, CDR1 SGHRS and CDR2 YFSETQ. The CDR3 sequence is CASSLDAGMYGYTF. In DNA form, the CDR3 reads TGCGCCAGCAGCTTGGACGCGGGGATGTACGGCTACACCTTC.

The chain couples TRBV21-1 to TRBJ2-1; TRBD2 was called by the table and not checked on the DNA. TRBV21-1 is a pseudogene. CDR3 size: 14 residues. CDR3 region: CASTTRPEGNEQFF. CDR3 in DNA: TGTGCCAGCACTACCCGACCGGAGGGAAATGAGCAGTTCTTC.

V and J are TRBV5-1 and TRBJ2-5; possible D gene TRBD1, 6 bases. This CDR3 has 17 residues. V dropped 1 base and J dropped 2 bases, with 18 bases sitting between them. From germline, CDR1 is SGHRS and CDR2 YFSETQ. The CDR3 region has the DNA TGCGCCAGCAGCTTGAGGATTACGTTGGGGGCACAAGAGACCCAGTACTTC. It encodes CASSLRITLGAQETQYF.

V and J are TRBV5-1 and TRBJ2-2, with D unclear. V lost 0 bases to trimming and J lost 6 bases, with 12 bases between them. The germline V gene encodes CDR1 SGHRS and CDR2 YFSETQ. The length of the CDR3 is 15 residues. CDR3: CASSLALFSPGELFF. The CDR3 region has the DNA TGCGCCAGCAGCTTGGCGTTGTTCTCTCCCGGGGAGCTGTTTTTT.

The chain combines TRBV18 with TRBJ2-7, with a weak D call TRBD1 (5 bases). V lost 1 base and J lost 2, with 15 bases in between. This CDR3 has 16 residues. CDR1 and CDR2 from the germline V gene are KGHSH and LQKENI. The CDR3 bases are TGTGCCAGCTCACCACTTAGTGGGCAGGGAACCTACGAGCAGTACTTC. The encoded protein is CASSPLSGQGTYEQYF.